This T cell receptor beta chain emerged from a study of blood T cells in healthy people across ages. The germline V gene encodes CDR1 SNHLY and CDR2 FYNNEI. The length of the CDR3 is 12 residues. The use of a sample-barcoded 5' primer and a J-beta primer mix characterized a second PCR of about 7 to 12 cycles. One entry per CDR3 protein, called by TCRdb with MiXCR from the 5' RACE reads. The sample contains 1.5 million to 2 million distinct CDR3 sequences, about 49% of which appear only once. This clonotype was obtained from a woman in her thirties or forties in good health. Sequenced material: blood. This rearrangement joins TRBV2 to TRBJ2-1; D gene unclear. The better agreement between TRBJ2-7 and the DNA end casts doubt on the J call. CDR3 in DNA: TGTGCCAGCAACATAAACTACAATGAGCAGTACTTC. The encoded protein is CASNINYNEQYF.